The T cell receptor beta chain described here comes from a study of shared clonotypes between healthy human individuals. Study-level background: Per-donor plates numbered three CD4 naive, three CD4 memory, two CD8 naive and one CD8 memory.

Donors, healthy HIV-negative adults, lacked recent acute infections or vaccinations. From CD4+ cells came CD45RA+ naive and CD45RA-negative memory subsets. The CDR3 sequence is 14 residues long. Germline CDR1 is PRHDT and CDR2 is FYEKMQ (reference sequence). The J segment lost 12 bases and the V segment lost 5 bases, leaving 12 bases of the junction unmatched. Repertoires were generated with immunoSEQ multiplex PCR, while TCRdb's copy carries only in-frame clones and drops some. The repertoire holds about 1 million clones, with 75% as singletons. The study's findings and limits: Clonotypes shared by all four sorted-subset donors had higher generation probabilities than non-shared clonotypes.

About this clone itself: The antigen remains undetermined.

The material sequenced was memory CD4+ T cells sorted from blood. Documented subset: CD45RA-negative fraction. The sequence was collected from a man between 18 and 29 years old in good health. This chain links TRBV13 with TRBJ2-1, with 8 bases matching TRBD2. The CDR3 here is CASSPRGGAIRQFF. The DNA of the CDR3 is TGTGCCAGCAGCCCCCGGGGGGGCGCGATCAGGCAGTTCTTC.